This T cell receptor beta chain was profiled in a study of cytomegalovirus exposure and HLA in healthy donors. Study-level results: Across HLA loci, a later analysis found differing TCR association rates, with DRB1 most and HLA-C fewest. Highly shared sequence variants in one cluster were likely a sequencing artifact. Most TCR sequences were seen very rarely across donors, but some public TCRs occurred in many.

Regarding this clone: The target antigen is unknown.

Researchers ran the PCR with 60 Vbeta and 13 Jbeta primers. The assay was immunoSEQ multiplex PCR, and TCRdb's table has in-frame clones only and misses some. The repertoire holds 150,000 to 200,000 clones, with about four fifths as singletons. Germline CDR1 and CDR2: SQVTM and ANQGSEA. V dropped 6 bases and J dropped 5 bases, with 16 bases sitting between them. The CDR3 sequence is 13 residues long. Sequencing input: PBMCs. The clonotype was recovered from a male donor in good health and CMV-seropositive. The rearrangement joins TRBV29-1 to TRBJ1-2, with D tentatively TRBD1 (5 bases). In DNA form, the CDR3 reads TGCAGCGTCTCTCAGGGCCGAAGTTATGGCTACACCTTC. This translates into CSVSQGRSYGYTF. Complete variable domain (other parts from reference TRBV29-1 and TRBJ1-2): SAVISQKPSRDICQRGTSLTIQCQVDSQVTMMFWYRQQPGQSLTLIATANQGSEATYESGFVIDKFPISRPNLTFSTLTVSNMSPEDSSIYLCSVSQGRSYGYTFGSGTRLTVV.